One sample yielded the 15 T cell receptor beta chains listed below, sequenced in a study of glioma-infiltrating T cells after dendritic cell vaccination. Stated time point: after dendritic cell vaccination, including at tumor progression/relapse. Here immunoSEQ multiplex PCR was the method, and the copy in TCRdb shows in-frame clones only, minus some. In the table there are fewer than 70,000 clones, about 83% of which are singletons. Specimen: blood, collected after dendritic cell vaccination. The source of these receptors is a human donor with glioblastoma.

The genes are TRBV10-3 and TRBJ2-4; 8 bases agree with TRBD2. The ends lost 11 bases at V and 1 base at J; junction bases unmatched: 4. This CDR3 is built from 13 residues. CDR1 ENHRY and CDR2 SYGVKD come from the germline V gene. DNA of the CDR3: TGTGCCGCCGGGGGGGCGGCCAAAAACATTCAGTACTTC. It encodes CAAGGAAKNIQYF.

By sample share, this clone is medium-sized (0.01 to 0.1%). The rearrangement uses TRBV19 and TRBJ2-7; TRBD1 matches at 9 bases. The germline gives CDR1 LNHDA, CDR2 SQIVND (reference sequence). The CDR3 consists of 14 residues. The ends lost 6 bases at V and 4 bases at J; junction bases unmatched: 7. CDR3 nucleotide sequence: TGTGCCAGTAGCGCCGGGACAGGGAAGTACGAGCAGTACTTC. Translated: CASSAGTGKYEQYF.

The rearrangement joins TRBV29-1 to TRBJ1-1; possibly TRBD1 for D (5 bases). This CDR3 comprises 15 residues. The V gene's germline CDR1 is SQVTM and CDR2 ANQGSEA. Trimming took 0 bases from V and 4 from J, leaving 15 bases between them. CDR3 DNA sequence: TGCAGCGTTGAAGATCGTCCGGGGGTAATCACTGAAGCTTTCTTT. It yields the protein CSVEDRPGVITEAFF. Together with reference TRBV29-1 and TRBJ1-1, the CDR3 gives the full variable domain: SAVISQKPSRDICQRGTSLTIQCQVDSQVTMMFWYRQQPGQSLTLIATANQGSEATYESGFVIDKFPISRPNLTFSTLTVSNMSPEDSSIYLCSVEDRPGVITEAFFGQGTRLTVV.

The chain recombines TRBV5-4 with TRBJ2-7, with a tentative D call TRBD2 (5 bases). There are 13 residues in the CDR3. Germline loops: CDR1 SGHNT, CDR2 YYREEE (reference sequence). Between the trimmed V and J ends, which lost 2 bases and 3 bases, there was a span of 9 bases. The CDR3 here is CASSFNDYYEQYF. The CDR3 DNA follows: TGTGCCAGCAGCTTCAATGACTACTACGAGCAGTACTTC.

The chain recombines TRBV28 with TRBJ1-1; D not certain. The CDR3 is made up of 16 amino acids. V lost 7 bases to trimming and J lost 6 bases, with 24 bases between them. Germline values: CDR1 MDHEN, CDR2 SYDVKM. As DNA, the CDR3 is TGTGCCAGCAACGAGGCGTCGGTTGGGGTCGGGGCTGAAGCTTTCTTT. As protein: CASNEASVGVGAEAFF.

V is TRBV19 and J is TRBJ1-5; perhaps TRBD1 as D (6 bases). The V end was cut by 7 bases, the J end by 5 bases, with 21 bases between. This CDR3 is built from 16 residues. Germline V gene sequence: CDR1 LNHDA, CDR2 SQIVND (reference sequence). The DNA for the CDR3 is TGTGCCAGTATCCGGCTGGGGGGGCAGGGAGATCAGCCCCAGCATTTT. Its translation is CASIRLGGQGDQPQHF.

J is TRBJ2-7 and V is TRBV14, with D possibly TRBD1 on 6 matching bases. The V end lost 5 bases, the J end lost 5 bases, and 10 bases lay between the germline ends. The V gene's germline CDR1 is SGHDN and CDR2 FVKESK. This CDR3 has 12 amino acids. The CDR3 sequence: CASSFYRDEQYF. In nucleotides, the CDR3 is TGTGCCAGCAGCTTCTACAGGGACGAGCAGTACTTC.

The chain employs TRBV6-5 and TRBJ2-3, with TRBD2 matching over 7 bases. The germline V gene encodes CDR1 MNHEY and CDR2 SVGAGI. This CDR3 is built from 15 residues. Losses at the gene ends were 2 bases for V and 2 bases for J; bases not matched to a gene: 4. The CDR3 reads CASSYGLADTDTQYF. In DNA form, the CDR3 reads TGTGCCAGCAGTTACGGGCTAGCGGACACAGATACGCAGTATTTT.

The DNA for the CDR3 is TGTGCCAGCAGCGAGGGCGGGGGATTCTCCTACGAGCAGTACTTC. Its translation is CASSEGGGFSYEQYF. The chain uses TRBV11-2 and TRBJ2-7, with 7 bases that match TRBD2. Trimming took 5 bases from V and 0 from J; bases not matched to a gene: 7. Germline CDR1 is SGHAT and CDR2 is FQNNGV. CDR3 length: 15 residues.

The rearrangement links TRBV7-3 to TRBJ2-1, with a weak D call TRBD1 (5 bases). The CDR3 is 15 residues long. The ends were cut back, 2 bases at V and 6 bases at J, with 14 bases in the middle. CDR1 SGHTA and CDR2 FQGTGA come from the germline V gene. This CDR3 reads CASSLSAGPFNEQFF. In DNA, the CDR3 is TGTGCCAGCAGCTTATCGGCAGGGCCTTTCAATGAGCAGTTCTTC.

The V call is TRBV21-1, the J call TRBJ2-3; TRBD1 reflects the table's D call only, with no check against the DNA. TRBV21-1 has pseudogene status. CDR3 length: 14 amino acids. DNA of the CDR3: TGTGCCAGCAGCAAAACAGGGTGCACAGATACGCAGTATTTT. Its protein is CASSKTGCTDTQYF.

This CDR3 reads CSVEVGGSAFF. CDR3 bases: TGCAGCGTTGAAGTAGGAGGGTCGGCTTTCTTT. The chain has TRBV29-1 and TRBJ1-1; D ambiguous. Per germline, CDR1 SQVTM and CDR2 ANQGSEA. V was trimmed by 1 base and J by 11 bases, leaving 11 bases between them. This CDR3 is built from 11 residues.

The V call is TRBV2, the J call TRBJ2-3, with 10 bases identical to TRBD2. V lost 4 bases, J lost 5 bases, and 6 bases stayed unmatched. In germline, CDR1 is SNHLY, CDR2 FYNNEI. The CDR3 sequence is 15 residues long. The CDR3: CASSASAGGRDTQYF. DNA of the CDR3: TGTGCCAGCAGTGCTTCAGCGGGGGGGAGAGATACGCAGTATTTT.

This clone was observed once. V and J are TRBV10-3 and TRBJ2-3; 12 bases are a match to TRBD2. V shed 0 bases, J shed 6 bases, and the junction held 4 bases outside the gene matches. Germline V CDR1 and CDR2: ENHRY, SYGVKD. This CDR3 contains 16 residues. The CDR3 sequence is CAISESLAGGQDTQYF. CDR3 sequence (DNA): TGTGCCATCAGTGAGTCACTAGCGGGGGGACAGGATACGCAGTATTTT.

The gene calls are TRBV6-5 and TRBJ2-7; TRBD1 aligns across 7 bases. The CDR3 has 14 amino acids. Germline V CDR1 and CDR2: MNHEY, SVGAGI. V dropped 6 bases and J dropped 4; count of bases not matched to a gene: 9. DNA for the CDR3: TGTGCCAGCAGCCGCGGACAGGACGGGTACGAGCAGTACTTC. Translated: CASSRGQDGYEQYF.